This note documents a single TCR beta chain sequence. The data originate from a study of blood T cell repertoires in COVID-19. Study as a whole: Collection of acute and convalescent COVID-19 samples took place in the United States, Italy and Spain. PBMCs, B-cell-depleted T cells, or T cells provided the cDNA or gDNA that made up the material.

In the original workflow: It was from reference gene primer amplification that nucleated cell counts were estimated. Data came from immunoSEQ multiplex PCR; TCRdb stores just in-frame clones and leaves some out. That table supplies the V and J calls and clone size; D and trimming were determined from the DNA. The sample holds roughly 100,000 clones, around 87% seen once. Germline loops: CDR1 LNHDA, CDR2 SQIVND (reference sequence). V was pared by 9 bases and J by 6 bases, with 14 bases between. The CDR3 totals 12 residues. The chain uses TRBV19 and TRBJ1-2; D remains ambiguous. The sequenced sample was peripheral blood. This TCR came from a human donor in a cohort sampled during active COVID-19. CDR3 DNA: TGTGCCAGCGAATCAGGAGGGAATGGCTACACCTTC. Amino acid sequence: CASESGGNGYTF.